This TCR beta chain was obtained from a study of T cell changes during pregnancy in multiple sclerosis (dated by TCRdb to between 2018 and 2021). Notes on the research overall: In women with multiple sclerosis, the researchers looked at how the T cell repertoire shifted as pregnancy progressed.

Library preparation used the immunoSEQ multiplex PCR assay. TCRdb retrieved this table from immuneACCESS and kept in-frame rearrangements only. Not all clones are present; in checked studies, unresolved V genes account for under half, and no reason is known for the remainder. Recorded for this sample are 45,000 to 60,000 clones; roughly 92% of them occurred a single time. Together, the top ten hold just over 0.65% of the sample. The CDR3 numbers 15 residues from cysteine through phenylalanine. CDR3 DNA is the only sequence kept; it has 45 bases, read in frame from the first base. Trimming costs V 0 bases and J 6 bases, and their ends lie 11 bases apart. Looking up the germline V gene yields CDR1 SGHDN and CDR2 FVKESK. Comment on this clone: Its target antigen remains unknown. No clone much larger than this one lies a single base away; base qualities are absent.

The TCR originated in a female donor with multiple sclerosis, enrolled in a pregnancy study. The sample here was CD4+ T cells from peripheral blood mononuclear cells, taken in the third trimester of pregnancy. Rearrangement joined TRBV14 to TRBJ1-4, and TRBD1 may be the D gene, going by 5 matching bases. The DNA sequence reads TGTGCCAGCAGCCAAGATCGCGGGACCTATGAAAAACTGTTTTTT. Its amino acids are CASSQDRGTYEKLFF.